The rows below give T cell receptor beta chains drawn from one sample of a study of post-analysis software for immune sequencing data. TCRdb reanalysed the PCR reads using MiXCR and keeps one entry per CDR3 protein. This table holds 650,000 to 850,000 distinct CDR3 sequences, about 50% found once. What was sequenced was blood. These receptors all come from a girl aged 5 to 17 with multiple sclerosis. CDR3s include the opening cysteine and the closing phenylalanine or tryptophan. The order of the fields is D gene, J gene, clone size, V gene, CDR3 length, CDR3 protein, CDR3 DNA. D genes are given only for firm matches. Clone size is not always given. Where it is, it says once, few, many or a class for expanded clones.

d_gene: .; j_gene: TRBJ2-1; abundance: few; v_gene: TRBV27; len: 13; CDR3aa: CASSLSLDNEQFF; CDR3nt: TGTGCCAGCAGTTTATCATTAGACAATGAGCAGTTCTTC
d_gene: TRBD1; j_gene: TRBJ2-1; abundance: .; v_gene: TRBV6-5; len: 15; CDR3aa: CASSPGTGKWNEQFF; CDR3nt: TGTGCCAGCAGCCCCGGGACAGGGAAATGGAATGAGCAGTTCTTC
d_gene: .; j_gene: TRBJ2-3; abundance: .; v_gene: TRBV18; len: 14; CDR3aa: CASSPIRERDTQYF; CDR3nt: TGTGCCAGCTCACCTATACGGGAACGAGATACGCAGTATTTT
d_gene: .; j_gene: TRBJ1-2; abundance: few; v_gene: TRBV4-2; len: 13; CDR3aa: CASSQGVGNGYTF; CDR3nt: TGTGCCAGCAGCCAGGGGGTCGGCAATGGCTACACCTTC
d_gene: .; j_gene: TRBJ1-2; abundance: .; v_gene: TRBV10-2; len: 14; CDR3aa: CASAPKVGNYGYTF; CDR3nt: TGCGCCAGCGCCCCGAAAGTGGGCAACTATGGCTACACCTTC
d_gene: .; j_gene: TRBJ1-2; abundance: .; v_gene: TRBV9; len: 13; CDR3aa: CASTSEGLDGYTF; CDR3nt: TGTGCCAGCACCTCCGAGGGGTTGGACGGCTACACCTTC
d_gene: .; j_gene: TRBJ2-7; abundance: few; v_gene: TRBV12-3/TRBV12-4; len: 12; CDR3aa: CASSLSFYEQYF; CDR3nt: TGTGCCAGCAGCCTCTCTTTCTACGAGCAGTACTTC
d_gene: TRBD2; j_gene: TRBJ2-5; abundance: few; v_gene: TRBV20-1; len: 17; CDR3aa: CSARDGLAGGIRETQYF; CDR3nt: TGCAGTGCTAGGGATGGACTAGCGGGAGGGATACGGGAGACCCAGTACTTC
d_gene: TRBD2; j_gene: TRBJ2-1; abundance: .; v_gene: TRBV24-1; len: 18; CDR3aa: CATSDYAGGPHSYNEQFF; CDR3nt: TGTGCCACCAGTGATTACGCGGGAGGGCCCCATTCCTACAATGAGCAGTTCTTC
d_gene: TRBD2; j_gene: TRBJ2-3; abundance: .; v_gene: TRBV5-1; len: 17; CDR3aa: CASSLGWASGVTDTQYF; CDR3nt: TGCGCCAGCAGCCTGGGGTGGGCTAGCGGGGTCACAGATACGCAGTATTTT
d_gene: TRBD1; j_gene: TRBJ2-7; abundance: once; v_gene: TRBV20-1; len: 21; CDR3aa: CSARALLDRGSSRLLGYEQYF; CDR3nt: TGCAGTGCTAGAGCCCTTTTGGACAGGGGGAGTTCTCGACTACTGGGCTACGAGCAGTACTTC
d_gene: TRBD1; j_gene: TRBJ2-3; abundance: .; v_gene: TRBV5-1; len: 18; CDR3aa: CASSLWDRGTTSTDTQYF; CDR3nt: TGCGCCAGCAGCTTGTGGGACAGGGGGACCACTAGCACAGATACGCAGTATTTT
d_gene: .; j_gene: TRBJ2-3; abundance: .; v_gene: TRBV7-2; len: 15; CDR3aa: CASSLFLGFEDTQYF; CDR3nt: TGTGCCAGCAGCTTGTTCTTGGGCTTCGAAGATACGCAGTATTTT
d_gene: TRBD1; j_gene: TRBJ2-7; abundance: .; v_gene: TRBV4-1; len: 14; CDR3aa: CASSRPGQSYEQYF; CDR3nt: TGCGCCAGCAGCCGTCCGGGACAGAGCTACGAGCAGTACTTC
d_gene: TRBD1; j_gene: TRBJ2-1; abundance: .; v_gene: TRBV12-3/TRBV12-4; len: 14; CDR3aa: CASSPGQGDNEQFF; CDR3nt: TGTGCCAGCAGTCCCGGACAGGGTGACAATGAGCAGTTCTTC
d_gene: TRBD1; j_gene: TRBJ2-1; abundance: .; v_gene: TRBV29-1; len: 17; CDR3aa: CSVEIVGHRGSNNEQFF; CDR3nt: TGCAGCGTTGAAATTGTTGGTCACAGGGGAAGTAACAATGAGCAGTTCTTC
d_gene: .; j_gene: TRBJ2-3; abundance: .; v_gene: TRBV2; len: 12; CDR3aa: CASSRDLDTQYF; CDR3nt: TGTGCCAGCAGCCGGGACCTCGATACGCAGTATTTT
d_gene: TRBD1; j_gene: TRBJ2-1; abundance: .; v_gene: TRBV20-1; len: 14; CDR3aa: CSARDPTGGYEQFF; CDR3nt: TGCAGTGCTAGAGATCCGACAGGGGGGTATGAGCAGTTCTTC
d_gene: .; j_gene: TRBJ1-5; abundance: .; v_gene: TRBV28; len: 13; CDR3aa: CASSYSTSPSQHF; CDR3nt: TGTGCCAGCAGCTATTCCACCTCACCTTCCCAGCATTTT
d_gene: .; j_gene: TRBJ2-7; abundance: .; v_gene: TRBV5-4; len: 15; CDR3aa: CASSQGGQNFYEQYF; CDR3nt: TGTGCCAGCAGCCAAGGAGGACAGAACTTCTACGAGCAGTACTTC
d_gene: .; j_gene: TRBJ1-2; abundance: .; v_gene: TRBV29-1; len: 12; CDR3aa: CSSNFGDYGYTF; CDR3nt: TGCAGCTCGAATTTTGGGGACTATGGCTACACCTTC
d_gene: .; j_gene: TRBJ1-4; abundance: .; v_gene: TRBV14; len: 15; CDR3aa: CASSPTGQMLEKLFF; CDR3nt: TGTGCCAGCAGCCCGACCGGGCAGATGCTTGAAAAACTGTTTTTT
d_gene: .; j_gene: TRBJ2-1; abundance: .; v_gene: TRBV15; len: 17; CDR3aa: CATSRDGVTGILGEQFF; CDR3nt: TGTGCCACCAGCAGAGATGGGGTAACCGGGATCTTGGGTGAGCAGTTCTTC
d_gene: .; j_gene: TRBJ2-7; abundance: .; v_gene: TRBV7-6; len: 15; CDR3aa: CASSLLWTETHEQYF; CDR3nt: TGTGCCAGCAGCTTATTATGGACAGAGACCCACGAGCAGTACTTC
d_gene: .; j_gene: TRBJ1-2; abundance: .; v_gene: TRBV7-2; len: 14; CDR3aa: CASSLEVARYGYTF; CDR3nt: TGTGCCAGCAGCTTAGAGGTTGCCCGCTATGGCTACACCTTC